Included here is one TCR beta chain sequence, with context. The antigen it binds to is not known. There are no base qualities to consult, and no much larger clone falls within one base. The data derive from a study of T cell responses to AZD1222 COVID-19 vaccine (dated by TCRdb to the early 2020s). For the study in its entirety: A total of 233 trial participants underwent TCR sequencing, of whom 200 to 220 received two doses of AZD1222 and about 25 received two doses of the MenACWY control vaccine. Enrollment into the trials was organized by age into subgroups of 18-55, 56-69 and 70-plus years, and those subgroups contained around 150, 28 and 57 TCR-sequenced participants, respectively.

Study-wide findings and limitations: Reportedly, close to half of the unique spike-specific TCRs recognized epitopes lying outside the regions that are mutated in the B.1.351 and B.1.1.7 variants. Only 5 to 7 AZD1222 recipients were SARS-CoV-2 seropositive at baseline, limiting conclusions about previously exposed vaccinees. Most participants were white British and females outnumbered males, and the authors suggested that clonal diversity may have been underestimated. Because no samples from the day 14 peak response were available, repertoires could be characterized only after the peak T cell response. The whole spike protein was spanned by vaccine-associated CD4 TCRs, and dominant responses were seen in regions 160-218 and 743-854. In the small 56-69-year group, the increase in depth fell short of significance, most likely because of low power. A significant rise in spike-specific TCR breadth and depth was observed after two AZD1222 doses relative to day 0 and relative to MenACWY recipients.

According to the study, the label for this sample's time point signals: about 28 days (+/-7) after the second vaccine dose. Because spike-specific TCR depth and breadth did not differ between the two schedules, AZD1222 recipients who got a second dose at roughly 4 weeks were pooled with those who got a second dose at roughly 12 weeks. Vaccinee samples came from UK trials COV001 and COV002, including a single-blind randomized controlled phase 2/3 trial of AZD1222 (ChAdOx1 nCoV-19) in healthy adults. Trial participant PBMC samples were collected at day 0 and day 28 after the second dose for TCRbeta chain sequencing. The CDR3 regions of human TCRbeta chains were analyzed by immunosequencing. The authors' analysis ran thus. Repertoire TCRs were matched against a reference library of SARS-CoV-2-specific TCRs generated with the MIRA antigen-specificity platform. Breadth was defined as the fraction of unique TCRs that were SARS-CoV-2-associated. Depth was defined as the fraction of total T cells that were SARS-CoV-2-associated. Using the MIRA data, each spike-specific TCR was assigned both to the spike region to which the TCR was reactive and to a CD4 or CD8 class. Log10-transformed breadth and depth values were compared by one-way ANOVA with Sidak's multiple comparisons tests. Imported from immuneACCESS, the table was reduced by TCRdb to in-frame sequences with V and J called. These copies leave out some clones; in studies compared against another copy, an unresolved V gene accounts for under half, and the cause of the remainder is not known. That table supplies the V and J calls and clone size; D and trimming were determined from the DNA. The sample records around 130,000 clones, approximately 85% of which are singletons. The ten largest clones take up roughly 5.2% of the sample.

In the germline V gene, CDR1 corresponds to SNHLY and CDR2 to FYNNEI. Trimming at the junction amounts to 3 bases on V and 1 base on J, and the germline ends lie 9 bases apart. The CDR3 measures 15 amino acids from cysteine to phenylalanine. Of the read, only the CDR3 DNA is kept; its 45 bases are in frame from base 1. The sample here was peripheral blood, taken 28 days after the second AZD1222 dose. The clonotype was recovered from an adult who received the AZD1222 COVID-19 vaccine. The sequence is built from TRBV2 and TRBJ1-4, with no D gene named confidently. Here is the DNA: TGTGCCAGCAGTGAGCCCGGGAAAACTAATGAAAAACTGTTTTTT. Its translation is CASSEPGKTNEKLFF.